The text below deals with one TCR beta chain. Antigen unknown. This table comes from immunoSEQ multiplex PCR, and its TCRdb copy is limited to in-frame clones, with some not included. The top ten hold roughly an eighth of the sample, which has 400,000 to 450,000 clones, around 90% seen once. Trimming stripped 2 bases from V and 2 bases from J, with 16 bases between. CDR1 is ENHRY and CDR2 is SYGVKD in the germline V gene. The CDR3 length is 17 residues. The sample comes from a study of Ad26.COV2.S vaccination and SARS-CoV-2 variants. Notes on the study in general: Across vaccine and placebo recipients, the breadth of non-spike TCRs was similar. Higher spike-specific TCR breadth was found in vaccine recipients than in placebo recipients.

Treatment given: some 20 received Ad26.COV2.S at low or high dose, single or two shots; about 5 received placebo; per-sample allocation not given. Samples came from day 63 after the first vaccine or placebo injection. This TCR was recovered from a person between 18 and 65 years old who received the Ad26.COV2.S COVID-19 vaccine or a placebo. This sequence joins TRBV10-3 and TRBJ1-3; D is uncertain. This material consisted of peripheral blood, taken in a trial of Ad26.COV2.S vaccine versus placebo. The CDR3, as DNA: TGTGCCATCAGTGAGCCCGGGATGAGAATAGCTGGAAACACCATATATTTT. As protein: CAISEPGMRIAGNTIYF.